The 3 T cell receptor beta chains below come from one sample, sequenced in a study of shared clonotypes between healthy human individuals. Positively selected for CCR7, the CD45RO-negative cells used as naive CD8 cells excluded terminally differentiated effector memory CD45RA+ cells. The repertoire was sequenced with immunoSEQ multiplex PCR; TCRdb's copy has only in-frame clones and lacks some. In the table there are some 1,900,000 clones, about 95% of which are singletons. The sample consisted of naive CD8+ T cells sorted from blood. Source of these receptors: a man between 18 and 35 years old in good health.

The CDR3 region is CASREQGTPLHF. As DNA, the CDR3 is TGTGCCAGCAGAGAACAGGGAACCCCCCTCCACTTT. The rearrangement uses TRBV28 and TRBJ1-6, with D possibly TRBD1 on 6 matching bases. CDR1 is MDHEN, CDR2 SYDVKM, per germline. The CDR3 sequence is 12 residues long. V was trimmed by 6 bases and J by 13 bases, leaving 13 bases between them.

The genes are TRBV29-1 and TRBJ2-3; 7 positions match TRBD1. Unmatched junction bases numbered 6, after V lost 6 bases and J lost 0 bases. Per the germline V gene, CDR1 is SQVTM and CDR2 is ANQGSEA. The CDR3 extends over 14 amino acids. Here the CDR3 DNA reads TGCAGCGTCCTCGGACAGGCTAGCACAGATACGCAGTATTTT. As protein: CSVLGQASTDTQYF.

The chain carries TRBV5-6 and TRBJ1-1; D remains ambiguous. Germline V CDR1 and CDR2: SGHDT, YYEEEE. Trimming shortened V by 6 bases and J by 4 bases, and 10 bases separated the two germline ends. This CDR3 has 12 residues. CDR3 nucleotides: TGTGCCAGCACCTTTCTGAGCACTGAAGCTTTCTTT. Translated, it gives CASTFLSTEAFF.